These T cell receptor beta chains were read from a single sample in a study of T cell repertoires in cytomegalovirus infection. TCRdb reanalysed the reads using MiXCR and keeps one entry per CDR3 protein. The table has about 920,000 distinct CDR3 sequences, approximately 30% seen once. These receptors have no known antigen. Here the sequenced sample was cultured CD8+ T cells from PBMCs, taken from culture after CMV antigen stimulation. These receptors were collected from a human donor in good health (CMV status not recorded). Some clones in this sample may be carry-over from other donors' samples. Both conserved end residues are part of each CDR3. The D gene is left open where the match is weak. Clone size appears in some rows only: once, few, many, or a class for an expanded clone.

J gene: TRBJ2-1
V gene: TRBV6-2/TRBV6-3
D gene: TRBD2
clone size: .
CDR3 DNA: TGTGCCAGCGCACTCCAAAGCGGGGGGGTCCTTTACAATGAGCAGTTCTTC
CDR3 protein: CASALQSGGVLYNEQFF

J gene: TRBJ2-7
V gene: TRBV7-2
D gene: TRBD2
clone size: .
CDR3 DNA: TGTGCCAGCAGCTCCCTTGGCGGGGGGGCCTACGAGCAGTACTTC
CDR3 protein: CASSSLGGGAYEQYF

J gene: TRBJ2-5
V gene: TRBV7-9
D gene: .
clone size: many
CDR3 DNA: TGTGCCAGCAGCTTAGAACTGAGACACACAGAGACCCAGTACTTC
CDR3 protein: CASSLELRHTETQYF

J gene: TRBJ2-5
V gene: TRBV20-1
D gene: TRBD1
clone size: few
CDR3 DNA: TGCAGTGCTTCGGACAGGGGGCAGACATTTTTGGGGGAGACCCAGTACTTC
CDR3 protein: CSASDRGQTFLGETQYF

J gene: TRBJ2-2
V gene: TRBV6-6
D gene: .
clone size: once
CDR3 DNA: TGTGCCAGCGGGGGCAAGGACACCGGGGAGCTGTTTTTT
CDR3 protein: CASGGKDTGELFF

J gene: TRBJ1-1
V gene: TRBV7-6
D gene: .
clone size: many
CDR3 DNA: TGTGCCAGCAGCTTAGCCGTCTCTACCCAAAACACTGAAGCTTTCTTT
CDR3 protein: CASSLAVSTQNTEAFF

J gene: TRBJ2-3
V gene: TRBV7-4
D gene: .
clone size: .
CDR3 DNA: TGTGCCAGCACCCTAGGCACCTATTTT
CDR3 protein: CASTLGTYF

J gene: TRBJ2-1
V gene: TRBV19
D gene: TRBD2
clone size: .
CDR3 DNA: TGTGCCAGCGCGGCTGGGACTAGCGAGTTCTTC
CDR3 protein: CASAAGTSEFF

J gene: TRBJ1-4
V gene: TRBV7-2
D gene: .
clone size: few
CDR3 DNA: TGTGCCAGCAGCTTAGGAGGGATCTACAGATCTAATGAAAAACTGTTTTTT
CDR3 protein: CASSLGGIYRSNEKLFF

J gene: TRBJ2-5
V gene: TRBV12-3/TRBV12-4
D gene: TRBD2
clone size: .
CDR3 DNA: TGTGCCAGCAGTTTTAATGTCGGGCTAGACGGCGGGGGAGAGACCCAGTACTTC
CDR3 protein: CASSFNVGLDGGGETQYF

J gene: TRBJ2-1
V gene: TRBV15
D gene: TRBD1
clone size: .
CDR3 DNA: TGTGTCACCAGCAGAGGACAGGGGGCCAATGAGCAGTTCTTC
CDR3 protein: CVTSRGQGANEQFF

J gene: TRBJ2-5
V gene: TRBV9
D gene: TRBD2
clone size: .
CDR3 DNA: TGTGCCAGCAGCGTAGATCGTGAAGGGAGGGACCAAGAGACCCAGTACTTC
CDR3 protein: CASSVDREGRDQETQYF

J gene: TRBJ1-2
V gene: TRBV4-1
D gene: .
clone size: .
CDR3 DNA: TGCGCCAGCAGCCAATCTCCGGCAGATGGCTACACCTTC
CDR3 protein: CASSQSPADGYTF

J gene: TRBJ1-2
V gene: TRBV12-5
D gene: .
clone size: .
CDR3 DNA: TGTGCTAGTGCATCGAACCCTTTCTCACAGACAGATCTCTATGGCTACACCTTC
CDR3 protein: CASASNPFSQTDLYGYTF

J gene: TRBJ2-3
V gene: TRBV5-1
D gene: TRBD2
clone size: .
CDR3 DNA: TGCGCCAGCAGCTTGGCCGCTAGCGGGGGCACAGATACGCAGTATTTT
CDR3 protein: CASSLAASGGTDTQYF

J gene: TRBJ1-5
V gene: TRBV28
D gene: .
clone size: many
CDR3 DNA: TGTGCCAGCAGTTTTGACAGTCACTTAAATCAGCCCCAGCATTTT
CDR3 protein: CASSFDSHLNQPQHF

J gene: TRBJ2-3
V gene: TRBV7-9
D gene: .
clone size: .
CDR3 DNA: TGTGCCAGCAGCACCCCTGAGAGGAGGGAAGCAGATACGCAGTATTTT
CDR3 protein: CASSTPERREADTQYF